These T cell receptor beta chains were read from a single sample in a study of T-cell reconstitution after alpha-beta-depleted transplantation in children. TCRdb called the PCR reads again in MiXCR, with one record for every CDR3 protein. Of fewer than 700,000 distinct CDR3 sequences in the sample, about an eighth were seen once. Here the sequenced sample was PBMCs, mostly from graft donor cells, taken 360 days after TCRalphabeta/CD19-depleted stem cell transplant. Receptors originate from a male patient aged 10 to 17 who had a stem cell transplant for acute myeloid leukemia, so the T cells may come from the graft donor. Both conserved end residues are part of each CDR3. The order of the fields is J gene, V gene, D gene, clone size, CDR3 protein, CDR3 DNA. A D gene is named only where the DNA matches it firmly. Part of the rows lack a size; the others show once, few, many or a class for expanded clones.

TRBJ2-7,TRBV28,.,many,CASIEGDFQTYEQYF,TGTGCCAGCATAGAGGGCGACTTCCAGACCTACGAGCAGTACTTC
TRBJ2-6,TRBV12-5,.,few,CASGLVDGSQDSGANVLTF,TGTGCTAGTGGTTTGGTAGACGGGTCCCAAGACAGTGGGGCCAACGTCCTGACTTTC
TRBJ1-5,TRBV5-8,TRBD1,few,CASSRRDRGQQPQHF,TGTGCCAGCAGCCGCCGGGACAGGGGGCAACAGCCCCAGCATTTT
TRBJ2-1,TRBV5-1,TRBD2,many,CASSSVGLADNEQFF,TGCGCCAGCAGCTCCGTCGGACTAGCGGACAATGAGCAGTTCTTC
TRBJ2-7,TRBV28,TRBD2,.,CASSLSGLAIEQYF,TGTGCCAGCAGTTTATCGGGACTAGCGATTGAGCAGTACTTC
TRBJ1-2,TRBV6-5,TRBD1,.,CASGTGYGYTF,TGTGCCAGCGGGACAGGCTATGGCTACACCTTC
TRBJ2-3,TRBV5-6,.,few,CASSFSGSDTQYF,TGTGCCAGCAGCTTCTCCGGTAGTGATACGCAGTATTTT
TRBJ2-1,TRBV15,TRBD1,.,CATSREAGTGGGWQFF,TGTGCCACCAGCAGAGAGGCTGGGACAGGGGGAGGATGGCAGTTCTTC
TRBJ2-3,TRBV7-9,.,.,CASRSRARGDTDTQYF,TGTGCCAGCAGAAGCAGGGCAAGGGGGGACACAGATACGCAGTATTTT
TRBJ1-1,TRBV9,.,many,CASSVEGSGHTEAFF,TGTGCCAGCAGCGTAGAAGGTTCAGGGCACACTGAAGCTTTCTTT
TRBJ2-5,TRBV20-1,TRBD2,once,CSARDLLAGFQETQYF,TGCAGTGCTAGAGATCTCCTAGCGGGATTTCAAGAGACCCAGTACTTC
TRBJ1-6,TRBV15,.,many,CATSRDPPVGFSPLHF,TGTGCCACCAGCAGAGATCCCCCGGTCGGATTTTCACCCCTCCACTTT
TRBJ2-7,TRBV5-5,TRBD1,.,CASSLLQTGVNEQYF,TGTGCCAGCAGCTTGTTACAGACAGGGGTCAACGAGCAGTACTTC
TRBJ2-5,TRBV10-3,.,.,CAISESGGGAQYF,TGTGCCATCAGTGAGTCGGGAGGGGGGGCCCAGTACTTC
TRBJ2-7,TRBV25-1,TRBD1,many,CASTTGQGYEQYF,TGTGCCAGCACTACGGGACAGGGCTACGAGCAGTACTTC
TRBJ2-5,TRBV14,TRBD1,few,CASSQDQGAETQYF,TGTGCCAGCAGCCAAGACCAGGGGGCAGAGACCCAGTACTTC
TRBJ2-1,TRBV12-3/TRBV12-4,TRBD2,few,CASSPQATSGRGF,TGTGCCAGCAGTCCCCAAGCGACTAGCGGGAGGGGATTC
TRBJ2-4,TRBV4-2,TRBD2,few,CASSRPDGSGRENIQYF,TGTGCCAGCAGCCGACCTGATGGTAGCGGGAGAGAAAACATTCAGTACTTC
TRBJ2-7,TRBV29-1,.,few,CSVWVRGRSYEQYF,TGCAGCGTTTGGGTCCGCGGCCGCTCCTACGAGCAGTACTTC
TRBJ2-5,TRBV5-6,TRBD2,.,CASSWGLAGGPSQETQYF,TGTGCCAGCAGCTGGGGACTAGCGGGAGGACCATCACAAGAGACCCAGTACTTC
TRBJ2-3,TRBV7-2,.,.,CASSPPYGGRADTQYF,TGTGCCAGCAGCCCCCCTTACGGGGGGCGTGCAGATACGCAGTATTTT
TRBJ2-1,TRBV3-1,TRBD2,.,CASSGGLLYNEQFF,TGTGCCAGCAGCGGGGGACTACTCTACAATGAGCAGTTCTTC
TRBJ2-4,TRBV7-9,.,few,CASSPDHFSKNIQYF,TGTGCCAGCAGCCCCGACCATTTCAGCAAAAACATTCAGTACTTC
TRBJ2-7,TRBV19,TRBD2,.,CASSIFLLAGVQEQYF,TGTGCCAGTAGTATCTTTCTCCTAGCGGGAGTTCAGGAGCAGTACTTC
TRBJ2-7,TRBV5-5,TRBD2,.,CASSLPNLAVSYEQYF,TGTGCCAGCAGCTTGCCTAATCTAGCGGTATCCTACGAGCAGTACTTC
TRBJ2-5,TRBV12-3/TRBV12-4,.,.,CASSPPGLRETQYF,TGTGCCAGCAGTCCACCGGGCCTACGGGAGACCCAGTACTTC
TRBJ1-1,TRBV29-1,.,many,CSVNGGGHTEAFF,TGCAGCGTGAACGGGGGCGGGCACACTGAAGCTTTCTTT
TRBJ2-5,TRBV24-1,TRBD2,.,CATSDPQGLAVQETQYF,TGTGCCACCAGTGATCCCCAGGGACTAGCGGTCCAAGAGACCCAGTACTTC
TRBJ2-5,TRBV7-3,TRBD1,few,CASSPAGTVEETQYF,TGTGCCAGCAGCCCTGCCGGGACAGTTGAAGAGACCCAGTACTTC
TRBJ2-5,TRBV6-2/TRBV6-3,TRBD2,few,CASSYEVASGFEETQYF,TGTGCCAGCAGTTACGAAGTCGCTAGCGGGTTTGAGGAGACCCAGTACTTC
TRBJ2-1,TRBV7-2,.,many,CASSLAPDSYNEQFF,TGTGCCAGCAGCTTAGCTCCGGACTCTTACAATGAGCAGTTCTTC
TRBJ2-4,TRBV11-2,.,many,CASTLRKAGSLAKNIQYF,TGTGCCAGCACCCTACGAAAGGCGGGATCCTTAGCCAAAAACATTCAGTACTTC
TRBJ2-7,TRBV18,TRBD2,few,CASSPLGGRADEQYF,TGTGCCAGCTCACCTTTGGGCGGGAGGGCCGACGAGCAGTACTTC
TRBJ2-7,TRBV14,.,many,CASSQGWDPKRDEQYF,TGTGCCAGCAGCCAAGGGTGGGACCCGAAAAGGGACGAGCAGTACTTC
TRBJ1-5,TRBV12-3/TRBV12-4,TRBD1,.,CASRSGQGPQHF,TGTGCCAGCAGGTCCGGACAGGGGCCCCAGCATTTT
TRBJ2-1,TRBV24-1,TRBD2,.,CATGTSGSAYNEQFF,TGTGCCACCGGAACTAGCGGTTCAGCGTACAATGAGCAGTTCTTC
TRBJ2-5,TRBV28,TRBD1,few,CASSFPGQGIQETQYF,TGTGCCAGCAGTTTCCCGGGACAGGGGATCCAAGAGACCCAGTACTTC
TRBJ2-3,TRBV10-3,TRBD2,.,CATLLAGVTDTQYF,TGTGCCACCCTACTAGCGGGTGTCACAGATACGCAGTATTTT
TRBJ1-2,TRBV6-6,.,.,CASSLKGFGYTF,TGTGCCAGCAGTTTGAAGGGATTTGGCTACACCTTC
TRBJ2-7,TRBV13,.,.,CASSFRQGRSSYEQYF,TGTGCCAGCAGCTTTCGCCAAGGGCGAAGCTCCTACGAGCAGTACTTC
TRBJ1-1,TRBV7-2,.,.,CASSHPRGSEAFF,TGTGCCAGCAGCCATCCTCGGGGATCTGAAGCTTTCTTT
TRBJ2-7,TRBV6-5,TRBD2,.,CASSYSGTSGTIYEQYF,TGTGCCAGCAGTTACTCCGGGACTAGCGGGACGATCTACGAGCAGTACTTC